This T cell receptor (beta chain) originates from a study of OX40 agonist ivuxolimab in advanced cancers. About the research overall: With ivuxolimab, an agonistic anti-OX40 (CD134) antibody, patients were treated. Notes on the study in general: In general, CD8+ T cells held more expanded clones than CD4+ did, on average.

The V end lost 0 bases, the J end lost 1 base, and 21 bases lay between the germline ends. The CDR3 runs 19 residues. Looked up from germline, CDR1 is ENHRY and CDR2 is SYGVKD. For this clone: Its target is unknown.

TCRdb keeps only in-frame clones here, not all; method: immunoSEQ multiplex PCR. Of about 70,000 clones in the sample, less than 90% are singletons; the top ten hold under 15%. This sequence originates from an adult with an advanced solid tumor such as melanoma, head and neck, liver or kidney cancer. This specimen consisted of CD4+ or CD8+ T cells sorted from blood, obtained in a trial of the OX40 agonist ivuxolimab. The rearrangement uses TRBV10-3 and TRBJ1-1; a possible D gene is TRBD1 (6 bases). CDR3 residues: CAISESPLDRRTTNTEAFF. DNA for the CDR3: TGTGCCATCAGTGAGTCGCCCTTAGACAGGAGGACAACGAACACTGAAGCTTTCTTT.